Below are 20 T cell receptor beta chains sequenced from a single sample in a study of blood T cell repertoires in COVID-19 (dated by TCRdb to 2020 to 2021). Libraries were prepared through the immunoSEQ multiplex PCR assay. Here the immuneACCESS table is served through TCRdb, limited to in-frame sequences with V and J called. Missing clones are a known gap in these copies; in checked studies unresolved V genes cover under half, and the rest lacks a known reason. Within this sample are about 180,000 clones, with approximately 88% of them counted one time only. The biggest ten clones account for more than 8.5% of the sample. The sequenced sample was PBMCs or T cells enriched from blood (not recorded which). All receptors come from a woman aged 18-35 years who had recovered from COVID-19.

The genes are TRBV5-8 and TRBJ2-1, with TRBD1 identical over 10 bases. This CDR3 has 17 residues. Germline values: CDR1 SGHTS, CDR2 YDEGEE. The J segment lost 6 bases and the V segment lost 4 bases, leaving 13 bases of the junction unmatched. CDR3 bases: TGTGCCAGCAGCCCCCCTGACGGGACAGGGGTGCTCAATGAGCAGTTCTTC. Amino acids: CASSPPDGTGVLNEQFF.

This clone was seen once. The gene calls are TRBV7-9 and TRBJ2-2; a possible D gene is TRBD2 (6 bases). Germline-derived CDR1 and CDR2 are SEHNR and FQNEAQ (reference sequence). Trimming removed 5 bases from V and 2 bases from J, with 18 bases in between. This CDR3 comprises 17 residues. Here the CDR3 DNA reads TGTGCCAGCAGCACGATCCCTGGGGGACTCAACACCGGGGAGCTGTTTTTT. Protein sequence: CASSTIPGGLNTGELFF. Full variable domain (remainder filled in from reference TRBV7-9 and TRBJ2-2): DTGVSQNPRHKITKRGQNVTFRCDPISEHNRLYWYRQTLGQGPEFLTYFQNEAQLEKSRLLSDRFSAERPKGSFSTLEIQRTEQGDSAMYLCASSTIPGGLNTGELFFGEGSRLTVL.

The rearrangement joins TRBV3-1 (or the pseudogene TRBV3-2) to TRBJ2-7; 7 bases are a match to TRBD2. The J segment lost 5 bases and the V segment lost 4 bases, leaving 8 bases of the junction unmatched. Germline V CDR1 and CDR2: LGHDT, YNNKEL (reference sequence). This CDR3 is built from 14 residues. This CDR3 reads CASSPQTSKNEQYF. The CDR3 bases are TGTGCCAGCAGCCCTCAGACTAGCAAGAACGAGCAGTACTTC.

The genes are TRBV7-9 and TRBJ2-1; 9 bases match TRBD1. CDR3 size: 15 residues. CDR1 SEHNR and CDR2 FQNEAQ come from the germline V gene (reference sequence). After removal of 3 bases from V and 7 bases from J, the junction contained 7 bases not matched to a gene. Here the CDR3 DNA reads TGTGCCAGCAGCTTGGGACAGGGAGTTCATAATGAGCAGTTCTTC. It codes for CASSLGQGVHNEQFF.

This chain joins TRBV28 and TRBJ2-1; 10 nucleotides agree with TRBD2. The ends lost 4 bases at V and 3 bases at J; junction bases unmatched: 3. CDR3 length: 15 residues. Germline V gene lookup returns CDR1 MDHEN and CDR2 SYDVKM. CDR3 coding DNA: TGTGCCAGCAGTTATACTAGCGGGAACTACAATGAGCAGTTCTTC. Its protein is CASSYTSGNYNEQFF.

The CDR3 DNA reads TGTGCCAGCAGCCAAGTTATAGGGACAGGGGACAACACAGATACGCAGTATTTT. Translation gives CASSQVIGTGDNTDTQYF. The V gene is TRBV3-1 (or the pseudogene TRBV3-2), the J gene TRBJ2-3; 10 positions agree with TRBD1. Germline V gene sequence: CDR1 LGHDT, CDR2 YNNKEL (reference sequence). This CDR3 is built from 18 residues. With 1 base clipped from V and 2 bases from J, the junction kept 9 bases outside the gene matches.

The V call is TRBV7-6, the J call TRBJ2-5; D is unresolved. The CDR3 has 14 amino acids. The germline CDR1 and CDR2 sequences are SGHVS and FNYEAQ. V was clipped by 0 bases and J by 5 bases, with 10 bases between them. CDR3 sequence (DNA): TGTGCCAGCAGCTTAGCCGCCTTTCGGGAGACCCAGTACTTC. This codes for CASSLAAFRETQYF.

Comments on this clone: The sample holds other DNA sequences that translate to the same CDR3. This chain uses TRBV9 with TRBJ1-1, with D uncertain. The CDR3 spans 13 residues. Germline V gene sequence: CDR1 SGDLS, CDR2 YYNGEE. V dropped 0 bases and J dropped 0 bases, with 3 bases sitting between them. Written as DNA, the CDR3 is TGTGCCAGCAGCGTAGCAATGAACACTGAAGCTTTCTTT. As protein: CASSVAMNTEAFF. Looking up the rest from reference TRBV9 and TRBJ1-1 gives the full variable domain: DSGVTQTPKHLITATGQRVTLRCSPRSGDLSVYWYQQSLDQGLQFLIQYYNGEERAKGNILERFSAQQFPDLHSELNLSSLELGDSALYFCASSVAMNTEAFFGQGTRLTVV.

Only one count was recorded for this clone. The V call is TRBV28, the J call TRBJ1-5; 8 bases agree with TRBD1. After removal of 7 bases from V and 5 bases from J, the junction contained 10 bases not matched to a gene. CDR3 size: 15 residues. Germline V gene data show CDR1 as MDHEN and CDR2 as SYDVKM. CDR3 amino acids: CASTSEDRVDQPQHF. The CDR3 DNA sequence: TGTGCCAGCACCTCCGAGGACAGGGTGGATCAGCCCCAGCATTTT.

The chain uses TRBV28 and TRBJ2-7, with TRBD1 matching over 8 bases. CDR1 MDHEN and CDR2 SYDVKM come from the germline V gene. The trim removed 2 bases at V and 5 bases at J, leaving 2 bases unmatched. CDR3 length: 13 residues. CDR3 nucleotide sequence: TGTGCCAGCAGTTTAACAGGGGGAAACGAGCAGTACTTC. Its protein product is CASSLTGGNEQYF.

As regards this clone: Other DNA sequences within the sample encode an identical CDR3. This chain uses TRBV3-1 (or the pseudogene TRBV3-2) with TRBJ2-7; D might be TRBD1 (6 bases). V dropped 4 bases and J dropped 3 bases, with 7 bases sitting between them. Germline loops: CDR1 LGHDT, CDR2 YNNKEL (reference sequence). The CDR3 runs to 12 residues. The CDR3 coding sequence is TGTGCCAGCAGCCTAGGGGGCTACGAGCAGTACTTC. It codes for CASSLGGYEQYF.

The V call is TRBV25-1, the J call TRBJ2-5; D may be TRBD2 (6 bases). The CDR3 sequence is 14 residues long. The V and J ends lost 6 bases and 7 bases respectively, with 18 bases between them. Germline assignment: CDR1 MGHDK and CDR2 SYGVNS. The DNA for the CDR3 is TGTGCCAGCAGCGGGGGACTCTCCGGCGGGACCCAGTACTTC. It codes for CASSGGLSGGTQYF.

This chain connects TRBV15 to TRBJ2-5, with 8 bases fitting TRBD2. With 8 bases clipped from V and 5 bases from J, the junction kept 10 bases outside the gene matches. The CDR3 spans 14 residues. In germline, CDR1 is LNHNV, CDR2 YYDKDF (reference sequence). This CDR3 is CATRPAGVRETQYF. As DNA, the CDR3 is TGTGCCACCCGCCCAGCGGGAGTGAGGGAGACCCAGTACTTC.

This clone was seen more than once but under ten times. DNA of the CDR3: TGTGCCAGCAGTTTATATCAGGGGGCGAGGGGCTATGGCTACACCTTC. It is translated as CASSLYQGARGYGYTF. This chain links TRBV28 with TRBJ1-2, with TRBD1 identical over 8 bases. Germline CDR1 reads MDHEN; CDR2 reads SYDVKM. This CDR3 comprises 16 residues. J gave up 4 bases and V 1 base, and 8 bases lay outside the gene matches.

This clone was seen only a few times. This CDR3 is CASSLPGLAGGNEQFF. CDR3 bases: TGTGCCAGCAGCTTGCCAGGACTAGCGGGGGGAAATGAGCAGTTCTTC. The chain couples TRBV5-4 to TRBJ2-1, with 14 bases lining up with TRBD2. V dropped 1 base and J dropped 7; count of bases not matched to a gene: 4. Germline V gene sequence: CDR1 SGHNT, CDR2 YYREEE (reference sequence). The CDR3 runs 16 residues.

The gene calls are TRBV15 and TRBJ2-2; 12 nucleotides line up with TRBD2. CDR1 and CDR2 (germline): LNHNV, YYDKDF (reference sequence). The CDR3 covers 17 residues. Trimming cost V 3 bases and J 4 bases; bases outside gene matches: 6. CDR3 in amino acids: CATSSELAGGITGELFF. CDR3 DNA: TGTGCCACCAGCAGCGAACTAGCGGGAGGAATCACCGGGGAGCTGTTTTTT. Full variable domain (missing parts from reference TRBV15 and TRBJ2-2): DAMVIQNPRYQVTQFGKPVTLSCSQTLNHNVMYWYQQKSSQAPKLLFHYYDKDFNNEADTPDNFQSRRPNTSFCFLDIRSPGLGDTAMYLCATSSELAGGITGELFFGEGSRLTVL.

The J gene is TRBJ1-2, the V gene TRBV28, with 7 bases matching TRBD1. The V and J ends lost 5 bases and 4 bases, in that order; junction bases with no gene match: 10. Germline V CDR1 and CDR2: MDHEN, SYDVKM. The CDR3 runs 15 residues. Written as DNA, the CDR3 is TGTGCCAGCAGTCCCCCGACAGGGACGAGCTATGGCTACACCTTC. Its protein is CASSPPTGTSYGYTF.

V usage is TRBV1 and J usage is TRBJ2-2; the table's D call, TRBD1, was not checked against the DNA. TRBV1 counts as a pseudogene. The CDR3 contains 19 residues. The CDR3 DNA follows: TGCACCAGCAGCCAAGACGCACCCGACAGGGACCCCAACACCGGGGAGCTGTTTTTT. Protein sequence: CTSSQDAPDRDPNTGELFF.

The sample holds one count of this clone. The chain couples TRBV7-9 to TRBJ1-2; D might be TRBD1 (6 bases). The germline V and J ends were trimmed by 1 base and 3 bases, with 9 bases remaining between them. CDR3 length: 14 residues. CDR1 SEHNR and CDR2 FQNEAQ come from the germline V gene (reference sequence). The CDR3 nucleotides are TGTGCCAGCAGCTTAGGGGGGCCCCACTATGGCTACACCTTC. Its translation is CASSLGGPHYGYTF.

The CDR3 loop is CASSPRAGGSGANVLTF. DNA for the CDR3: TGTGCCAGCAGCCCACGGGCGGGTGGCTCTGGGGCCAACGTCCTGACTTTC. This chain joins TRBV11-2 and TRBJ2-6, with D perhaps TRBD2 (5 bases). The CDR3 totals 17 residues. CDR1 SGHAT and CDR2 FQNNGV come from the germline V gene. Trimming removed 5 bases from V and 0 bases from J, with 14 bases in between. Looking up the rest from reference TRBV11-2 and TRBJ2-6 gives the full variable domain: EAGVAQSPRYKIIEKRQSVAFWCNPISGHATLYWYQQILGQGPKLLIQFQNNGVVDDSQLPKDRFSAERLKGVDSTLKIQPAKLEDSAVYLCASSPRAGGSGANVLTFGAGSRLTVL.